These 30 T cell receptor beta chains share one sample of origin, sequenced in a study of blood T cell repertoires in COVID-19 (dated by TCRdb to about 2020). The method behind the library was the immunoSEQ multiplex PCR assay. TCRdb limited this immuneACCESS table to in-frame rearrangements with V and J called. A share of clones is missing; checked studies link under half to unresolved V genes, and the rest is unexplained. The sample table shows about 22,000 clones, and over 70% are seen once. 22% of the sample is held by the ten biggest clonotypes. The sequenced sample consisted of peripheral blood. The receptors stem from a man at least 80 years old with active or convalescent COVID-19.

CDR3 bases: TGTGCCAGTAGTACAGTTGGAGGTCCCACTGAAGCTTTCTTT. Residues: CASSTVGGPTEAFF. J is TRBJ1-1 and V is TRBV19; D gene uncertain. Trimming left V 4 bases short and J 4 bases short, with 13 bases between. The CDR3 covers 14 residues. CDR1 and CDR2 (germline): LNHDA, SQIVND (reference sequence).

The chain joins TRBV15 to TRBJ2-3; 8 positions agree with TRBD2. CDR3 size: 17 residues. Trimming removed 1 base from V and 1 base from J; junction bases left unmatched: 7. Germline V gene sequence: CDR1 LNHNV, CDR2 YYDKDF (reference sequence). The CDR3: CATSRVVRREGTDTQYF. The CDR3 DNA follows: TGTGCCACCAGCAGAGTTGTACGGCGGGAGGGCACAGATACGCAGTATTTT.

The CDR3 nucleotides are TGTGCCAGCCACCTAGGCGGGAGTGAAACGGATGAGCAGTTCTTC. As protein: CASHLGGSETDEQFF. The chain links TRBV5-5 to TRBJ2-1; 7 bases line up with TRBD2. Germline V gene sequence: CDR1 SGHKS, CDR2 YYEKEE (reference sequence). CDR3 length: 15 residues. Trimming at V came to 7 bases and at J to 8 bases, leaving 15 bases not matched to a gene.

The V call is TRBV2, the J call TRBJ1-5; perhaps TRBD1 as D (5 bases). This CDR3 is 13 amino acids long. V lost 6 bases, J lost 9 bases, and 15 bases lay in between. Germline V gene lookup returns CDR1 SNHLY and CDR2 FYNNEI. CDR3 DNA sequence: TGTGCCAGCAGGGGGGGATGGTCTGGGCCCCAGCATTTT. The encoded protein is CASRGGWSGPQHF.

V is TRBV7-2 and J is TRBJ2-7; D ambiguous. V lost 2 bases and J 4 bases, leaving 6 bases between the germline ends. From germline, CDR1 is SGHTA and CDR2 FQGNSA. The CDR3 contains 12 residues. DNA for the CDR3: TGTGCCAGCAGCTTAATTGCGTACGAGCAGTACTTC. It codes for CASSLIAYEQYF.

This clone turned up a few times. The rearrangement joins TRBV10-2 to TRBJ1-2; D may be TRBD1 (5 bases). In germline, CDR1 is WSHSY, CDR2 SAAADI. Trimming pared 10 bases from V and 5 bases from J, leaving 11 bases between. The CDR3 spans 11 residues. CDR3 in amino acids: CATTQGYGYTF. The CDR3 DNA follows: TGCGCCACTACTCAGGGTTATGGCTACACCTTC.

The chain recombines TRBV7-2 with TRBJ1-1; 11 bases are a match to TRBD1. With V trimmed by 6 bases and J by 4 bases, 4 bases remained unmatched. The length of the CDR3 is 14 residues. The germline V gene has CDR1 SGHTA and CDR2 FQGNSA. The chain's CDR3 is CASRAGTGGTEAFF. In DNA form, the CDR3 reads TGTGCCAGCAGGGCCGGGACAGGGGGCACTGAAGCTTTCTTT. The full variable domain, in which reference TRBV7-2 and TRBJ1-1 provide the parts outside the CDR3, is GAGVSQSPSNKVTEKGKDVELRCDPISGHTALYWYRQSLGQGLEFLIYFQGNSAPDKSGLPSDRFSAERTGGSVSTLTIQRTQQEDSAVYLCASRAGTGGTEAFFGQGTRLTVV.

V and J are TRBV19 and TRBJ2-1, with TRBD2 matching over 12 bases. CDR3 length: 19 amino acids. CDR1 LNHDA and CDR2 SQIVND come from the germline V gene (reference sequence). Germline trimming cut 5 bases from V and 3 bases from J; bases unmatched to any gene: 14. The CDR3 bases are TGTGCCAGTAGTGCTACCCCACAGACTAGCGGGAGAGTCTACAATGAGCAGTTCTTC. It encodes CASSATPQTSGRVYNEQFF.

The genes are TRBV10-3 and TRBJ2-3, with a tentative D call TRBD2 (5 bases). Trimming pared 3 bases from V and 6 bases from J, leaving 13 bases between. The CDR3 consists of 14 residues. Germline V gene data show CDR1 as ENHRY and CDR2 as SYGVKD. CDR3 residues: CAISEGGSLDTQYF. CDR3 nucleotides: TGTGCCATCAGTGAAGGTGGGAGCCTGGATACGCAGTATTTT.

The chain links TRBV18 to TRBJ2-3, with 9 bases identical to TRBD2. V gave up 4 bases and J gave up 4 bases; unmatched junction bases: 6. The CDR3 spans 15 residues. The V gene's germline CDR1 is KGHSH and CDR2 LQKENI. CDR3 loop: CASSLIAGVADTQYF. The CDR3 DNA sequence: TGTGCCAGCTCACTAATAGCGGGAGTGGCAGATACGCAGTATTTT.

The chain joins TRBV3-1 (or the pseudogene TRBV3-2) to TRBJ1-4; maybe TRBD1 (6 bases). CDR1 is LGHDT and CDR2 is YNNKEL in the germline V gene (reference sequence). V lost 8 bases to trimming and J lost 5 bases, with 15 bases between them. This CDR3 contains 14 residues. The CDR3 DNA is TGTGCCAGCGGCGTGGGGGCTGGGAATGAAAAACTGTTTTTT. This encodes CASGVGAGNEKLFF.

This clone was observed a few times. V and J are TRBV5-5 and TRBJ1-5; D perhaps matches TRBD1 (5 bases). Trimming removed 4 bases from V and 0 bases from J, with 11 bases in between. The CDR3 contains 15 residues. Germline CDR1 and CDR2: SGHKS and YYEKEE (reference sequence). CDR3 amino acids: CASSPRQYSNQPQHF. The DNA for the CDR3 is TGTGCCAGCAGCCCGAGACAGTATAGCAATCAGCCCCAGCATTTT.

The chain is built from TRBV7-2 and TRBJ2-1, with a tentative D call TRBD2 (5 bases). With 1 base removed from V and 8 bases from J, the gap between germline ends came to 12 bases. The CDR3 totals 14 residues. Germline CDR1 SGHTA, CDR2 FQGNSA. CDR3 nucleotide sequence: TGTGCCAGCAGCTTAGGAGGTGGGAGAGATGAGCAGTTCTTC. This translates into CASSLGGGRDEQFF.

This clone was seen just once. The chain uses TRBV5-3 and TRBJ1-1; D might be TRBD1 (5 bases). TRBV5-3 is classed as an ORF, of uncertain function. The germline V and J ends were trimmed by 0 bases and 3 bases, with 18 bases remaining between them. CDR3 length: 17 amino acids. The CDR3 here is CARSLAGDRPIDTEAFF. DNA for the CDR3: TGTGCCAGAAGCTTGGCCGGTGACAGACCCATCGACACTGAAGCTTTCTTT.

The chain has TRBV20-1 and TRBJ2-3; TRBD2 matches at 12 bases. Germline values: CDR1 DFQATT, CDR2 SNEGSKA (reference sequence). There are 18 residues in the CDR3. V lost 5 bases to trimming and J lost 2 bases; unmatched junction nucleotides: 14. This CDR3 reads CSAGGLAGGWEHTDTQYF. Written as DNA, the CDR3 is TGCAGTGCTGGTGGGCTAGCGGGAGGGTGGGAACACACAGATACGCAGTATTTT.

The V gene is TRBV29-1, the J gene TRBJ2-3; TRBD1 matches at 9 bases. CDR1 SQVTM and CDR2 ANQGSEA come from the germline V gene. After removal of 7 bases from V and 5 bases from J, the junction contained 4 bases not matched to a gene. CDR3 length: 12 amino acids. This CDR3 is CSAPTGGDTQYF. The CDR3 nucleotides are TGCAGCGCCCCGACAGGGGGAGATACGCAGTATTTT.

This chain connects TRBV19 to TRBJ1-2; no clear D. In germline, CDR1 is LNHDA, CDR2 SQIVND (reference sequence). Deletions cut 7 bases from V and 8 bases from J, with 11 bases between. The length of the CDR3 is 11 residues. As DNA, the CDR3 is TGTGCCAGTACCCGCGAACGCGGCTACACCTTC. Translating gives CASTRERGYTF.

The V and J genes are TRBV27 and TRBJ2-2; D remains unclear. Trimming cost V 7 bases and J 4 bases, with 10 bases left between them. The CDR3 consists of 13 residues. CDR1 is MNHEY, CDR2 SMNVEV, per germline (reference sequence). CDR3 loop: CASKSHSTGELFF. The CDR3 DNA reads TGTGCCAGCAAAAGCCATAGCACCGGGGAGCTGTTTTTT.

The V call is TRBV3-1 (or the pseudogene TRBV3-2), the J call TRBJ2-3; D is possibly TRBD2 (5 bases). Germline CDR1 LGHDT, CDR2 YNNKEL (reference sequence). CDR3 length: 15 amino acids. Trimming took 1 base from V and 7 from J, leaving 15 bases between them. The CDR3 loop is CASSQGLAGVNTQYF. DNA of the CDR3: TGTGCCAGCAGCCAAGGGCTAGCCGGGGTAAATACGCAGTATTTT.

The rearrangement uses TRBV7-9 and TRBJ1-2; 8 nucleotides match TRBD1. Trimming took 5 bases from V and 4 from J; bases not matched to a gene: 12. This CDR3 is 16 amino acids long. In germline, CDR1 is SEHNR, CDR2 FQNEAQ (reference sequence). CDR3 DNA: TGTGCCAGCAGCCGACGACAGGACAGGGCAGTCTATGGCTACACCTTC. Translation: CASSRRQDRAVYGYTF.

This rearrangement joins TRBV12-3 or TRBV12-4 to TRBJ1-2, with 7 bases lining up with TRBD1. Losses at the gene ends were 7 bases for V and 6 bases for J; bases not matched to a gene: 8. The CDR3 has 13 residues. The CDR3 bases are TGTGCCAGCATCATAAGGGGGCTCAATGGCTACACCTTC. Amino acids: CASIIRGLNGYTF.

This rearrangement joins TRBV2 to TRBJ2-5, with TRBD1 matching 7 bases. The CDR3 covers 14 residues. V shed 10 bases and J 2 bases; nucleotides not matched to a gene: 10. Looked up from germline, CDR1 is SNHLY and CDR2 is FYNNEI. The DNA of the CDR3 is TGTGCCATCGCCACCGAGGACAGGCAAGAGACCCAGTACTTC. Encoded protein: CAIATEDRQETQYF.

As for this clone: Its ends do not fully match the called genes, so a read error is possible. The gene calls are TRBV28 and TRBJ1-1, with D unclear. CDR1 is MDHEN, CDR2 SYDVKM, per germline. The CDR3 contains 14 residues. CDR3: CASSLLGVKTEAFF. CDR3 nucleotide sequence: TGTGCCAGCAGTTTACTGGGAGTGAAGACTGAAGCTTTCTTT.

The table lists this clone with a few counts. CDR3 bases: TGTGCCAGCAGCCAAGACAGGGGGCGAGGCGAAGCTTTCTTT. The encoded protein is CASSQDRGRGEAFF. The chain employs TRBV6-5 and TRBJ1-1; 10 bases map to TRBD1. Trimming cost V 6 bases and J 8 bases; bases outside gene matches: 9. The CDR3 runs 14 residues. Germline CDR1 and CDR2: MNHEY and SVGAGI.

The chain uses TRBV6-5 and TRBJ2-1; 7 bases are a match to TRBD1. V shed 7 bases and J 10 bases; nucleotides not matched to a gene: 16. Germline V gene lookup returns CDR1 MNHEY and CDR2 SVGAGI. The CDR3 loop spans 15 amino acids. CDR3 amino acids: CASMILGQYWEEQFF. DNA for the CDR3: TGTGCCAGCATGATCCTGGGACAGTACTGGGAGGAGCAGTTCTTC.

The CDR3: CASSFEGSSSPLHF. CDR3 nucleotides: TGTGCCAGCAGCTTCGAAGGATCTAGCTCACCCCTCCACTTT. The J gene is TRBJ1-6, the V gene TRBV7-9; no reliable D call. CDR1 and CDR2 (germline): SEHNR, FQNEAQ (reference sequence). V was clipped by 3 bases and J by 10 bases, with 13 bases between them. The CDR3 covers 14 residues.

CDR3 sequence reads: CASSVLEGGRQETQYF. DNA for the CDR3: TGTGCCAGCAGTGTTCTGGAGGGAGGGAGGCAAGAGACCCAGTACTTC. This chain joins TRBV6-1 and TRBJ2-5; 7 nucleotides match TRBD2. This CDR3 comprises 16 residues. Germline CDR1 is MNHNS and CDR2 is SASEGT. V was clipped by 4 bases and J by 2 bases; unmatched bases: 10.

This chain joins TRBV7-8 and TRBJ2-3, with D possibly being TRBD2 (5 bases). The CDR3 spans 15 residues. Germline V CDR1 and CDR2: SGHVS, FQNEAQ. The germline V and J ends were trimmed by 5 bases and 1 base, with 13 bases remaining between them. Here the CDR3 reads CASSLRGRGTDTQYF. CDR3 nucleotides: TGTGCCAGCAGCCTCCGCGGGCGGGGCACAGATACGCAGTATTTT.

This clone was seen a single time. This chain connects TRBV30 to TRBJ2-5; D might be TRBD1 (6 bases). CDR1 and CDR2 (germline): GTSNPN, SVGIG (reference sequence). This CDR3 contains 13 residues. Trimming shortened V by 4 bases and J by 7 bases, and 16 bases separated the two germline ends. CDR3 amino acids: CAWNRDITLTQYF. The CDR3 nucleotides are TGTGCCTGGAACCGGGACATAACCCTGACCCAGTACTTC.

The chain couples TRBV5-5 to TRBJ1-2; TRBD1 agrees at 7 bases. Trimming took 4 bases from V and 5 from J; bases not matched to a gene: 14. Germline V gene lookup returns CDR1 SGHKS and CDR2 YYEKEE (reference sequence). This CDR3 spans 16 amino acids. The CDR3 coding sequence is TGTGCCAGCAGCCTCTGGGGGGCAGGGGACAGATATGGCTACACCTTC. Translation: CASSLWGAGDRYGYTF.